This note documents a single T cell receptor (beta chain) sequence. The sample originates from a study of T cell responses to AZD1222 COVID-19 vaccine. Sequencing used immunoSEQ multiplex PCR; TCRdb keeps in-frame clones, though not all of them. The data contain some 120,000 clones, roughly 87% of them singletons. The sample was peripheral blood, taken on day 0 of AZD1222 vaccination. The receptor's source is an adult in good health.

The CDR3 loop is CASSFEPRGEQFF. CDR3 coding DNA: TGTGCCAGCAGTTTCGAACCACGGGGTGAGCAGTTCTTC. The rearrangement links TRBV6-2 or TRBV6-3 to TRBJ2-1; tentatively, D is TRBD2 (5 bases). The CDR3 is 13 amino acids. V lost 4 bases and J 9 bases, leaving 13 bases between the germline ends. The germline V gene encodes CDR1 MNHEY and CDR2 SVGEGT.